The 20 T cell receptor beta chains below were found in one sample sequenced in a study of CD8+ T cells in alopecia areata. It was cDNA, reverse transcribed from extracted RNA, that served as the sequencing template. Clones were read by immunoSEQ multiplex PCR, and TCRdb kept only the in-frame ones, dropping some. The sample consists of around 100,000 clones, almost 60% of them appearing once. Treatment described: oral pan-JAK inhibitor, 5-10 mg twice daily. The source material was CD8+ T cells sorted from blood, sampled at approximately week 60, from a patient treated with tofacitinib. These receptor sequences come from a human donor with alopecia areata.

V gene TRBV10-3 combines with J gene TRBJ2-3; D possibly corresponds to TRBD2 (5 bases). The V and J ends lost 11 bases and 2 bases respectively, with 20 bases between them. Germline CDR1 is ENHRY and CDR2 is SYGVKD. This CDR3 contains 15 residues. The DNA of the CDR3 is TGTGCCCCAGAATGCTTAACTAGAAACACAGATACGCAGTATTTT. It is translated as CAPECLTRNTDTQYF.

This rearrangement joins TRBV23-1 to TRBJ2-3; no clear D. TRBV23-1 qualifies as an ORF whose function is uncertain. The CDR3 extends over 10 amino acids. The germline V and J ends were trimmed by 11 bases and 4 bases, with 7 bases remaining between them. The CDR3 DNA follows: TGCGCCTCGCACGCAGATACGCAGTATTTT. It codes for CASHADTQYF.

The V and J genes are TRBV6-5 and TRBJ1-1; unclear D gene. V lost 4 bases and J lost 7, with 13 bases in between. The CDR3 length is 13 residues. Looked up from germline, CDR1 is MNHEY and CDR2 is SVGAGI. The CDR3 sequence: CASSSIGAIEAFF. DNA of the CDR3: TGTGCCAGCAGTTCAATCGGAGCGATTGAAGCTTTCTTT.

The sample holds one count of this clone. J is TRBJ1-5 and V is TRBV13; a weak D match, TRBD1 (5 bases). V was shortened by 2 bases and J by 4 bases, with 9 bases between the two germline ends. The germline gives CDR1 PRHDT, CDR2 FYEKMQ (reference sequence). This CDR3 has 14 amino acids. CDR3 in amino acids: CASSLSGRNQPQHF. The CDR3 bases are TGTGCCAGCAGCTTATCAGGGAGAAATCAGCCCCAGCATTTT.

CDR3 nucleotide sequence: TGTGCCAGCAGCCAAGAACTTCGGCGTGGTCGGAGACAGGGACACTACGAGCAGTACTTC. Protein sequence: CASSQELRRGRRQGHYEQYF. This chain links TRBV14 with TRBJ2-7; the match to TRBD1 covers 7 bases. CDR1 is SGHDN and CDR2 is FVKESK in the germline V gene. J was trimmed by 3 bases and V by 0 bases; bases with no gene match: 20. The length of the CDR3 is 20 residues.

The V and J genes are TRBV27 and TRBJ2-7; 9 bases line up with TRBD1. The CDR3 is made up of 15 amino acids. Germline V CDR1 and CDR2: MNHEY, SMNVEV (reference sequence). Trimming at V came to 2 bases and at J to 2 bases, leaving 4 bases not matched to a gene. The CDR3 DNA reads as TGTGCCAGCAGTTTAACTGGGACAGGGCCCTACGAGCAGTACTTC. Translating it yields CASSLTGTGPYEQYF.

Only a few counts were recorded for this clone. V and J are TRBV30 and TRBJ2-2; D is undetermined. Germline CDR1 and CDR2: GTSNPN and SVGIG (reference sequence). The CDR3 loop spans 11 amino acids. V was trimmed by 4 bases and J by 6 bases, leaving 6 bases between them. Here the CDR3 reads CAWKVAGELFF. The DNA of the CDR3 is TGTGCCTGGAAGGTCGCCGGGGAGCTGTTTTTT.

This clone showed up just a few times. This chain connects TRBV7-3 to TRBJ2-3, with TRBD2 matching 8 bases. Germline V gene lookup returns CDR1 SGHTA and CDR2 FQGTGA. This CDR3 contains 15 residues. J was trimmed by 4 bases and V by 6 bases; bases with no gene match: 9. The CDR3 sequence: CASSSTGGRADTQYF. The CDR3 region has the DNA TGTGCCAGCAGTTCCACGGGGGGGCGTGCAGATACGCAGTATTTT.

Notes on this clone: The junction and the germline gene differ at one end; a read error may be behind it. CDR3 protein: CASSLRTGLDSPPHF. The CDR3 bases are TGCGCCAGCAGCCTTCGGACAGGTCTGGATTCACCCCCCCACTTT. The chain joins TRBV5-1 to TRBJ1-6; TRBD1 agrees at 7 bases. CDR1 and CDR2 (germline): SGHRS, YFSETQ. The CDR3 totals 15 residues.

This sequence joins TRBV29-1 and TRBJ1-1, with a tentative D call TRBD1 (6 bases). The CDR3 has 15 residues. Between the trimmed V and J ends, which lost 7 bases and 6 bases, there was a span of 24 bases. Germline V gene sequence: CDR1 SQVTM, CDR2 ANQGSEA. CDR3 nucleotide sequence: TGCAGCGCGTACCCTCTGGGGGGGCGATGGTCTGAAGCTTTCTTT. Translation: CSAYPLGGRWSEAFF.

This clone has a handful of counts. This rearrangement joins TRBV7-8 to TRBJ2-4, with D perhaps being TRBD1 or TRBD2 (5 bases each). Trimming stripped 5 bases from V and 7 bases from J, with 12 bases between. CDR3 length: 13 residues. The germline V gene has CDR1 SGHVS and CDR2 FQNEAQ. CDR3 amino acids: CASSPGPRNIQYF. For the CDR3, the DNA is TGTGCCAGCAGCCCGGGACCTCGGAACATTCAGTACTTC.

The chain carries TRBV2 and TRBJ1-4; D possibly corresponds to TRBD1 (5 bases). This CDR3 is 12 amino acids long. Germline loops: CDR1 SNHLY, CDR2 FYNNEI. V lost 3 bases to trimming and J lost 13 bases, with 12 bases between them. CDR3 in amino acids: CASSDGGNRLFF. The CDR3 DNA follows: TGTGCCAGCAGTGACGGGGGGAATCGACTGTTTTTT. Supplemented by reference TRBV2 and TRBJ1-4, the full variable domain reads EPEVTQTPSHQVTQMGQEVILRCVPISNHLYFYWYRQILGQKVEFLVSFYNNEISEKSEIFDDQFSVERPDGSNFTLKIRSTKLEDSAMYFCASSDGGNRLFFGSGTQLSVL.

This sequence joins TRBV7-8 and TRBJ2-3; D tentatively fits TRBD1 or TRBD2 (5 bases each). Trimming shortened V by 3 bases and J by 6 bases, and 22 bases separated the two germline ends. Per the germline V gene, CDR1 is SGHVS and CDR2 is FQNEAQ. The CDR3 runs to 17 residues. The CDR3 DNA is TGTGCCAGCAGCTTCCATTTCCCCAGGGCTAGGAGGGATACGCAGTATTTT. Its protein is CASSFHFPRARRDTQYF. The full variable domain, rest sourced from reference TRBV7-8 and TRBJ2-3, is GAGVSQSPRYKVAKRGQDVALRCDPISGHVSLFWYQQALGQGPEFLTYFQNEAQLDKSGLPSDRFFAERPEGSVSTLKIQRTQQEDSAVYLCASSFHFPRARRDTQYFGPGTRLTVL.

The J gene is TRBJ2-6, the V gene TRBV9, with TRBD1 as a possible D gene (5 bases). Trimming took off 3 bases at V and 4 bases at J, with 14 bases between the two ends. This CDR3 has 16 residues. The V gene's germline CDR1 is SGDLS and CDR2 YYNGEE. The CDR3 region is CASSEGFAPGANVLTF. The CDR3 coding sequence is TGTGCCAGCAGCGAGGGGTTTGCCCCCGGGGCCAACGTCCTGACTTTC.

V gene TRBV11-2 combines with J gene TRBJ2-7; 9 bases map to TRBD1. The CDR3 is 12 residues long. The germline V gene encodes CDR1 SGHAT and CDR2 FQNNGV. V was clipped by 9 bases and J by 5 bases; unmatched bases: 5. The CDR3 spells CASGTGGHEQYF. CDR3 in DNA: TGTGCCAGTGGAACAGGGGGCCACGAGCAGTACTTC. Using reference TRBV11-2 and TRBJ2-7 for the parts outside the CDR3, the full variable domain is EAGVAQSPRYKIIEKRQSVAFWCNPISGHATLYWYQQILGQGPKLLIQFQNNGVVDDSQLPKDRFSAERLKGVDSTLKIQPAKLEDSAVYLCASGTGGHEQYFGPGTRLTVT.

This clone was counted a single time. V gene TRBV27 combines with J gene TRBJ1-1; TRBD1 matches at 8 bases. Germline V lookup: CDR1 MNHEY, CDR2 SMNVEV (reference sequence). The V gene end was trimmed by 2 bases and the J gene end by 2 bases; junction bases not matched to a gene: 1. This CDR3 region has 14 residues. The CDR3 nucleotides read TGTGCCAGCAGTTTAGCAGGGGGCAACACTGAAGCTTTCTTT. Its translation is CASSLAGGNTEAFF.

The CDR3 here is CASSFLRTGKIPEEQYF. The CDR3 region has the DNA TGTGCCAGCAGTTTTCTTAGGACAGGAAAGATTCCGGAGGAGCAGTACTTC. This chain joins TRBV27 and TRBJ2-7, with TRBD1 identical over 7 bases. The J segment lost 7 bases and the V segment lost 3 bases, leaving 18 bases of the junction unmatched. The CDR3 is 17 amino acids. Germline assignment: CDR1 MNHEY and CDR2 SMNVEV (reference sequence).

The chain carries TRBV27 and TRBJ2-2; D might be TRBD1 (6 bases). CDR1 is MNHEY and CDR2 is SMNVEV in the germline V gene (reference sequence). This CDR3 region has 15 residues. V was pared by 5 bases and J by 4 bases, with 14 bases between. The CDR3 bases are TGTGCCAGCAGTCGGACAGCCGGACGCACCGGGGAGCTGTTTTTT. Translated, it gives CASSRTAGRTGELFF.

This clone was detected only once. This chain links TRBV4-1 with TRBJ1-2; D not resolved. Trimming shortened V by 6 bases and J by 7 bases, and 12 bases separated the two germline ends. The V gene's germline CDR1 is MGHRA and CDR2 YSYEKL. The CDR3 has 12 residues. The CDR3 region is CASSSSGGGYTF. DNA for the CDR3: TGCGCCAGCAGTTCCTCGGGAGGTGGCTACACCTTC.

This sequence joins TRBV29-1 and TRBJ2-7, with 11 nucleotides matching TRBD2. V gave up 7 bases and J gave up 3 bases; unmatched junction bases: 14. Germline values: CDR1 SQVTM, CDR2 ANQGSEA. This CDR3 has 16 amino acids. DNA of the CDR3: TGCAGCGCCTACTCATTCACTAGCGGGGGAGACTACGAGCAGTACTTC. This encodes CSAYSFTSGGDYEQYF.